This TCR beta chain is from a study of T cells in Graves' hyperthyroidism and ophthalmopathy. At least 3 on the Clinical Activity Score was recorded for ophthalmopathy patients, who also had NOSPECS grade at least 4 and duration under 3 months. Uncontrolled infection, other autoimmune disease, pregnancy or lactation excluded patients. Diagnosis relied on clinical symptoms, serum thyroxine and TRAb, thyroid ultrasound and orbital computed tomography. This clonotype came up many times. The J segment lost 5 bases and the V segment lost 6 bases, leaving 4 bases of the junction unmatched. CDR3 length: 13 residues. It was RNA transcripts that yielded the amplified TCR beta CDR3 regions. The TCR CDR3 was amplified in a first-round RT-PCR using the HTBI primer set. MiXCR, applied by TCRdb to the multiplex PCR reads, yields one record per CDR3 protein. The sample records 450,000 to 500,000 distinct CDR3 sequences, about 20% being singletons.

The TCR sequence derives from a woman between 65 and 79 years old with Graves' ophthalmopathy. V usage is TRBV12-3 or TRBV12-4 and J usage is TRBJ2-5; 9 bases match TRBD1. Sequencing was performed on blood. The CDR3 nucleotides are TGTGCCAGCAGAAGGACAGGGGTGGAGACCCAGTACTTC. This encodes CASRRTGVETQYF.